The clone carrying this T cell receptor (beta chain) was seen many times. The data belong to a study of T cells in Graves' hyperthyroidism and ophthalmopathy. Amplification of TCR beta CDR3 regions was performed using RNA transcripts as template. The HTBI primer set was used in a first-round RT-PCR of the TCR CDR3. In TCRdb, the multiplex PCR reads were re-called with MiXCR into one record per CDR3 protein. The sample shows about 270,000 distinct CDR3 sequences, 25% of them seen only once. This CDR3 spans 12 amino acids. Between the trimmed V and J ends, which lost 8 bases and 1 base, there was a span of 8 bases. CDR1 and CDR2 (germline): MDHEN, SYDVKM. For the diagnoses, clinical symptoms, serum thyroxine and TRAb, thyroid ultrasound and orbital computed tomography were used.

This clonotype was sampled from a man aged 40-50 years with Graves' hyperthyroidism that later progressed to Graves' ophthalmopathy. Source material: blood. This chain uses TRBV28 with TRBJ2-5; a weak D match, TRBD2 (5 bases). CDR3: CASYRGQETQYF. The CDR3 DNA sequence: TGTGCCAGCTATCGGGGCCAAGAGACCCAGTACTTC.